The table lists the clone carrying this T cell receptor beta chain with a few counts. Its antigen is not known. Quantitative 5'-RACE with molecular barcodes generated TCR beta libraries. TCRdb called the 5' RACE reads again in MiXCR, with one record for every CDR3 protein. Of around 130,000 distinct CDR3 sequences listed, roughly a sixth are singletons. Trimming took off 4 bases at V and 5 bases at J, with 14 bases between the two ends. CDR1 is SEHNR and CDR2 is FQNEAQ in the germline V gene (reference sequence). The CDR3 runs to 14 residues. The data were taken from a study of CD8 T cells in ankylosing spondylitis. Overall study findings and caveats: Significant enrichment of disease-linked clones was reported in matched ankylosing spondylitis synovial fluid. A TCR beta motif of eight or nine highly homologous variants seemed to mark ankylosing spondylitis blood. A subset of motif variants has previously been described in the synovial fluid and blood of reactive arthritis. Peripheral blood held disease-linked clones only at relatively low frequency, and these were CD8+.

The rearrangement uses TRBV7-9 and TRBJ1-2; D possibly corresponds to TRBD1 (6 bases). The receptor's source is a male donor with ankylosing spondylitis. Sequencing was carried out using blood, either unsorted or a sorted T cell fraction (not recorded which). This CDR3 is CASSSGHPAYGYTF. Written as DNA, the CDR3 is TGTGCCAGCAGCTCGGGACACCCAGCTTATGGCTACACCTTC.